This T cell receptor (beta chain) was identified during a study of beta chain features in type 1 diabetes. Study outcomes and limitations: Shorter TCRB CDR3s, moderately but significantly so, were found in Type 1 diabetes patients in all four CD4+ subsets.

The CDR3 runs to 14 residues. V dropped 2 bases and J dropped 1 base, with 9 bases sitting between them. Germline CDR1 is MDHEN and CDR2 is SYDVKM. For this clone: As yet, its antigen is unknown.

Of the isolated RNA, all was reverse transcribed, and so the sequenced material was expressed TCRB transcripts. TCRdb keeps only in-frame clones here, not all; method: immunoSEQ multiplex PCR. Altogether 250,000 to 350,000 clones are present, roughly an eighth being singletons, with the ten largest covering about 0.017%. The TCR sequence derives from a man aged 25-40 years with type 1 diabetes. The gene calls are TRBV28 and TRBJ2-7; D not certain. Sequences were obtained from naive CD4+ T cells from blood. CDR3 in DNA: TGTGCCAGCAGTTTAGAGCGACTTTCCTACGAGCAGTACTTC. Translated: CASSLERLSYEQYF.